This TCR beta chain was captured in a study of T cells in Graves' hyperthyroidism and ophthalmopathy. Regarding the study as a whole: The majority of expanded thyroid clonotypes above 0.001 also appeared in blood.

The diagnostic basis comprised clinical symptoms, serum thyroxine and TRAb, thyroid ultrasound and orbital computed tomography. Using over 8.5 ml of fresh peripheral blood, PBMCs were prepared. A remark on this clonotype: What it binds is not known.

The germline V and J ends were trimmed by 4 bases and 0 bases, with 11 bases remaining between them. This CDR3 region has 15 residues. CDR1 is LNHNV, CDR2 YYDKDF, per germline (reference sequence). Regions amplified from RNA transcripts were the TCR beta CDR3 regions. A first-round RT-PCR of the TCR CDR3 used the HTBI primer set. A single record per CDR3 protein comes from TCRdb applying MiXCR to the multiplex PCR reads. The top ten clones hold approximately 20% of a sample with approximately 350,000 distinct CDR3 sequences, 13% to 15% of them seen once. The chain couples TRBV15 to TRBJ2-3; unclear D gene. The sample comprised blood. The source is a woman aged 55-70 years with Graves' ophthalmopathy. Here the CDR3 reads CATSTLSPSTDTQYF. CDR3 in DNA: TGTGCCACCAGCACCCTGAGCCCTAGCACAGATACGCAGTATTTT.